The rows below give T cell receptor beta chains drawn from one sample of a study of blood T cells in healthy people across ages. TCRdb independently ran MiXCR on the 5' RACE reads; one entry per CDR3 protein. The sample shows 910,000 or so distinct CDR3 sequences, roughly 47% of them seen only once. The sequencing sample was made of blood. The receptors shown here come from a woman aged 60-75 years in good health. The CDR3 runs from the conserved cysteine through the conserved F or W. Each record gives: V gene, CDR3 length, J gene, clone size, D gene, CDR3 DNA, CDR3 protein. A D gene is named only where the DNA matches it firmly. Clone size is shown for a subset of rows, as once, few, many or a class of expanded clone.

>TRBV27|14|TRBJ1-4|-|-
TGTGCCAGCAGTGCACAGGGAACGTACGAAAAACTGTTTTTT
CASSAQGTYEKLFF
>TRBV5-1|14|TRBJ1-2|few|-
TGCGCCAGCAGCGTGGGAGAAACCCTCTATGGCTACACCTTC
CASSVGETLYGYTF
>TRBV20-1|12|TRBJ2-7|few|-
TGCAGTGCTAGTCCCAGGGGTTACGAGCAGTACTTC
CSASPRGYEQYF
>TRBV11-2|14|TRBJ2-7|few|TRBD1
TGTGCCAGCAGGCTGGACAGGCCCCCTTACGAGCAGTACTTC
CASRLDRPPYEQYF
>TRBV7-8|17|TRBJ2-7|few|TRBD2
TGTGCCAGCAGCGCAGGAATGGGGTATAGCGGGAGCTACGAGCAGTACTTC
CASSAGMGYSGSYEQYF
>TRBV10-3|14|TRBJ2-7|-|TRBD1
TGTGCCATCAGCGGGGGAGGGACAGGGGACGAGCAGTACTTC
CAISGGGTGDEQYF
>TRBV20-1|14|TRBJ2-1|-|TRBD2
TGCAGTGCTAGCCCAGCGGGAGCGGGCAATGAGCAGTTCTTC
CSASPAGAGNEQFF
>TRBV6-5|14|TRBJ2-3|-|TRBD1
TGTGCCAGCAGACGGGACAGGGGCGCAGATACGCAGTATTTT
CASRRDRGADTQYF
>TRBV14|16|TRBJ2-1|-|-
TGTGCCAGCAGCCAAGATCGGAGGGTGGTGGGTGATGAGCAGTTCTTC
CASSQDRRVVGDEQFF
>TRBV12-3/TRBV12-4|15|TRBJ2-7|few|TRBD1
TGTGCCAGCAGTCCACTGGGACAGGGGGGTTACGAGCAGTACTTC
CASSPLGQGGYEQYF
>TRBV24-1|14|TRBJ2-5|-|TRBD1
TGTGCCACCAGTGATTCCGGGACAGTGGAGACCCAGTACTTC
CATSDSGTVETQYF
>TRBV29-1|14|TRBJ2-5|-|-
TGCAGCGCCCACCGCGGTAGGGGGGAAGAGACCCAGTACTTC
CSAHRGRGEETQYF
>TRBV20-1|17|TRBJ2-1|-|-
TGCAGTGCTAGAGATCTCAAGGCGGGGCGAGCGGTCAATGAGCAGTTCTTC
CSARDLKAGRAVNEQFF